Listed below are T cell receptor beta chains from one sample, sequenced in a study of blood T cell repertoires in COVID-19. The assay was immunoSEQ multiplex PCR, and TCRdb's table has in-frame clones only and misses some. The profile covers about 140,000 clones, with over 75% appearing a single time and roughly 3.9% taken by the ten largest. Sequencing used PBMCs or T cells enriched from blood (not recorded which). The origin of the receptors is a man between 45 and 60 years old in a cohort exposed to, infected with or recovered from COVID-19 (not recorded which). Each CDR3 is given with its conserved first and last residue. Each record gives: D gene, V gene, clone size, J gene, CDR3 DNA, CDR3 protein. A D gene is named only where the DNA matches it firmly. Size tells how often a clone was seen (once, few, many) or the class of an expanded clone, and some rows leave it out.

>TRBD2|TRBV27|NA|TRBJ2-4
TGTGCCAGCAGTTTATTTAGCGGGGGCCTTCAGTACTTC
CASSLFSGGLQYF
>NA|TRBV7-2|NA|TRBJ1-5
TGTGCCAGCAGCTTAGATTTGGGCCGGTTACGGCCCCAGCATTTT
CASSLDLGRLRPQHF
>NA|TRBV6-2/TRBV6-3|NA|TRBJ1-6
TGTGCCAGCAGTTACACAGAAAATTCACCCCTCCACTTT
CASSYTENSPLHF
>TRBD2|TRBV6-1|once|TRBJ2-3
TGTGCCAGCAGTGAAGCGAGACTAGCGTCCACAGATACGCAGTATTTT
CASSEARLASTDTQYF
>TRBD1|TRBV27|NA|TRBJ2-2
TGTGCCAGCAGTGTCGGACAGGGGGTAAACGGGGAGCTGTTTTTT
CASSVGQGVNGELFF
>NA|TRBV3-1/TRBV3-2|NA|TRBJ1-5
TGTGCCAGCAGCCTATCGGGTGGCAATCAGCCCCAGCATTTT
CASSLSGGNQPQHF
>NA|TRBV6-1|NA|TRBJ2-1
TGTGCCAGCAGTTATAATGAGCAGTTCTTC
CASSYNEQFF
>NA|TRBV9|NA|TRBJ1-3
TGTGCCAGCAGCGCGGGGGGCTCTGGAAACACCATATATTTT
CASSAGGSGNTIYF
>NA|TRBV5-1|NA|TRBJ1-1
TGCGCCAGCAGCTTAATGGGGGGACCTGAAGCTTTCTTT
CASSLMGGPEAFF
>TRBD1|TRBV7-2|few|TRBJ1-1
TGTGCCAGCAGCTTAGATCCAGGGGGGAACACTGAAGCTTTCTTT
CASSLDPGGNTEAFF
>NA|TRBV28|NA|TRBJ1-5
TGTGCCAGCAGGGAAGGGCCGAGGGTCGGTCAGCCCCAGCATTTT
CASREGPRVGQPQHF
>TRBD2|TRBV5-1|NA|TRBJ2-1
TGCGCCAGCAGCAAATTTACTAGCGGGGGATACAATGAGCAGTTCTTC
CASSKFTSGGYNEQFF
>NA|TRBV29-1|once|TRBJ2-3
TGCAGCGTCGCATTGGGGGCGGGCACAGATACGCAGTATTTT
CSVALGAGTDTQYF
>TRBD1|TRBV5-4|NA|TRBJ2-5
TGTGCCAGCAGCTTGGAAAGGACAGGGACCTTCCAAGAGACCCAGTACTTC
CASSLERTGTFQETQYF
>NA|TRBV19|few|TRBJ1-5
TGTGCCAGTAGCGACAGATACAATCAGCCCCAGCATTTT
CASSDRYNQPQHF
>NA|TRBV6-5|NA|TRBJ2-1
TGTGCCAGCACGGCGGAGTTCATCCCATACAATGAGCAGTTCTTC
CASTAEFIPYNEQFF
>NA|TRBV28|NA|TRBJ1-2
TGTGCCAGCAGCGAGTCGGACAGATTCTATGGCTACACCTTC
CASSESDRFYGYTF
>NA|TRBV28|NA|TRBJ2-5
TGTGCCAGCAGCTCCGGACTGGGGGAGACCCAGTACTTC
CASSSGLGETQYF
>NA|TRBV9|NA|TRBJ1-2
TGTGCCAGCAGCGTAGAGGCGGCCGGGGGGAGGGCGAACTATGGCTACACCTTC
CASSVEAAGGRANYGYTF
>NA|TRBV18|once|TRBJ1-5
TGTGCCAGCTCACGGGACACGGGCCAGCCCCAGCATTTT
CASSRDTGQPQHF
>NA|TRBV3-1/TRBV3-2|NA|TRBJ2-5
TGTGCCAGCAGCCCCGGTGAGACCCAGTACTTC
CASSPGETQYF